This is a list of T cell receptor beta chains from one sample in a study of T-cell memory formation after mild COVID-19. TCRdb processed the 5' RACE reads anew with MiXCR; each CDR3 protein has one entry. The repertoire consists of 150,000 to 200,000 distinct CDR3 sequences, with approximately 13% occurring once and the leading ten covering approximately 3.4%. The sample was PBMCs or a T cell subset sorted from them (not recorded which). The receptors stem from a man between 18 and 29 years old who had mild COVID-19 (a few samples of this study predate the infection). Cell type and time point are not known. The CDR3 runs from the conserved cysteine through the conserved F or W.

TRBJ2-4	TRBV11-2	CASNWAGWNIQYF
TRBJ1-1	TRBV5-1	CASSLGFGGEAFF
TRBJ2-4	TRBV7-2	CASSERSGQLIAKNIQYF
TRBJ2-3	TRBV12-3/TRBV12-4	CASRQSGGRDTQYF
TRBJ1-3	TRBV7-2	CASSPAHSGNTIYF
TRBJ1-2	TRBV5-6	CASSRGQTLGYTF
TRBJ1-1	TRBV5-1	CASSKGQFTEAFF
TRBJ1-2	TRBV28	CASRTEAIGGYTF
TRBJ1-1	TRBV11-2	CASSRRQGRPEAFF
TRBJ2-3	TRBV4-1	CASGVTDTQYF
TRBJ2-3	TRBV12-3/TRBV12-4	CASSPQGGGDTQYF
TRBJ1-1	TRBV18	CASSRQGTGTLEAFF
TRBJ1-5	TRBV20-1	CSARETPDQPQHF
TRBJ2-7	TRBV7-2	CASSSPWTSGGVSYEQYF
TRBJ2-2	TRBV11-3	CASSPGIGLAGRTGELFF
TRBJ2-3	TRBV10-1	CASSEVLQGKQYF
TRBJ2-7	TRBV2	CASRGRAYEQYF
TRBJ2-3	TRBV5-1	CASSPTGDGSTDTQYF
TRBJ2-3	TRBV29-1	CSVGVRSTDTQYF
TRBJ1-2	TRBV9	CASSVAPRVGYGYTF
TRBJ2-7	TRBV12-3/TRBV12-4	CASSLGDGDYEQYF
TRBJ1-5	TRBV20-1	CSALRDRNQPQHF
TRBJ2-1	TRBV7-6	CASSLGGGTDEQFF
TRBJ1-5	TRBV29-1	CSVVDGNQPQHF
TRBJ2-3	TRBV5-1	CASSGTSAYTDTQYF
TRBJ1-3	TRBV4-1	CASSTRPPGQYGNTIYF
TRBJ2-3	TRBV5-1	CASSLAASSTDTQYF
TRBJ2-1	TRBV5-1	CASRTTGLNEQFF
TRBJ1-1	TRBV5-1	CASGKDRSNTEAFF